Below, 32 T cell receptor beta chains from the same sample are listed, as sequenced in a study of vaccination and CD4 T cells after COVID-19. The treatment: approximately 11-day PBMC culture with coronavirus spike peptide pools or control peptides (ViraFEST assay). What these receptors recognize is not known. The Oncomine TCR Beta short-read assay sequenced DNA from cultured CD4+ T cells. MiXCR, applied by TCRdb to the PCR reads, yields one record per CDR3 protein. In the table there are 15,000 to 20,000 distinct CDR3 sequences, 55% to 65% of which are singletons. The sequencing used CD4+ T cells from blood, cultured in vitro, collected after SARS-CoV-2 vaccination. These receptors originate from a human donor who had recovered from COVID-19.

This chain links TRBV19 with TRBJ2-6; TRBD1 might be the D (5 bases). Germline CDR1 LNHDA, CDR2 SQIVND (reference sequence). CDR3 length: 16 residues. Trimming removed 5 bases at V and 3 bases at J, with 14 bases between. CDR3 sequence: CASSVAGSVGANVLTF. CDR3 bases: TGTGCCAGTAGTGTAGCAGGGTCGGTTGGGGCCAACGTCCTGACTTTC.

This chain joins TRBV28 and TRBJ2-7; 7 bases align to TRBD2. The V gene end was trimmed by 6 bases and the J gene end by 2 bases; junction bases not matched to a gene: 7. This CDR3 is built from 14 residues. CDR1 MDHEN and CDR2 SYDVKM come from the germline V gene. CDR3: CASSMGLSPYEQYF. The CDR3 bases are TGTGCCAGCAGCATGGGACTATCTCCCTACGAGCAGTACTTC.

This clonotype has more than one count but fewer than ten. The V and J genes are TRBV7-2 and TRBJ1-5, with 7 bases fitting TRBD1. This CDR3 comprises 13 residues. The germline V gene encodes CDR1 SGHTA and CDR2 FQGNSA. V trimming: 4 bases; J trimming: 16 bases; junction bases outside the gene matches: 13. The CDR3 reads CASSYETGRESHF. The CDR3 DNA reads TGTGCCAGCAGCTACGAGACAGGGCGCGAGTCCCATTTT. Full variable domain (rest looked up from reference TRBV7-2 and TRBJ1-5): GAGVSQSPSNKVTEKGKDVELRCDPISGHTALYWYRQSLGQGLEFLIYFQGNSAPDKSGLPSDRFSAERTGGSVSTLTIQRTQQEDSAVYLCASSYETGRESHFGDGTRLSIL.

This clonotype was seen only a few times. The chain is built from TRBV7-2 and TRBJ1-5, with no clear D. Germline V gene data show CDR1 as SGHTA and CDR2 as FQGNSA. CDR3 size: 14 residues. Trimming stripped 2 bases from V and 5 bases from J, with 10 bases between. The CDR3 protein is CASSLSPDYQPQHF. CDR3 bases: TGTGCCAGCAGCTTAAGCCCTGATTATCAGCCCCAGCATTTT.

V is TRBV6-1 and J is TRBJ1-5; maybe TRBD1 (5 bases). V lost 3 bases and J lost 6, with 9 bases in between. The germline V gene encodes CDR1 MNHNS and CDR2 SASEGT. The CDR3 length is 13 residues. CDR3: CASSDRAIQPQHF. CDR3 nucleotide sequence: TGTGCCAGCAGTGACAGGGCTATTCAGCCCCAGCATTTT.

This clonotype showed up just a few times. The chain couples TRBV6-1 to TRBJ2-1, with 10 nucleotides matching TRBD2. V shed 5 bases, J shed 5 bases, and the junction held 6 bases outside the gene matches. CDR1 and CDR2 from the germline V gene are MNHNS and SASEGT. The CDR3 totals 15 residues. DNA for the CDR3: TGTGCCAGCAGTCAGCGGGGGGGAAGTCACAATGAGCAGTTCTTC. Its translation: CASSQRGGSHNEQFF.

This sequence joins TRBV7-2 and TRBJ1-6; D remains unclear. Germline V CDR1 and CDR2: SGHTA, FQGNSA. The CDR3 is 13 residues long. V was pared by 2 bases and J by 8 bases, with 7 bases between. As DNA, the CDR3 is TGTGCCAGCAGCTTATACCGAGATTCACCCCTCCACTTT. Its protein product is CASSLYRDSPLHF.

The rearrangement joins TRBV11-3 to TRBJ1-1; D is undetermined. Per the germline V gene, CDR1 is SGHNT and CDR2 is YENEEA. V lost 8 bases to trimming and J lost 1 base, with 14 bases between them. There are 14 residues in the CDR3. CDR3 DNA sequence: TGTGCCAGCTCTGGAGGTCGGGAGAACACTGAAGCTTTCTTT. Translation gives CASSGGRENTEAFF.

DNA for the CDR3: TGCGCCAGCAGCCTGACAGGGGATATAGGCTACACCTTC. Amino acids: CASSLTGDIGYTF. J is TRBJ1-2 and V is TRBV5-1; 8 bases align to TRBD1. The CDR3 is made up of 13 amino acids. Germline V gene sequence: CDR1 SGHRS, CDR2 YFSETQ. V lost 4 bases, J lost 8 bases, and 7 bases stayed unmatched.

This clonotype occurred a few times. The chain links TRBV27 to TRBJ2-2; the D gene could be TRBD1 or TRBD2 (5 bases each). The CDR3 loop spans 15 amino acids. Germline assignment: CDR1 MNHEY and CDR2 SMNVEV (reference sequence). V shed 5 bases and J shed 9 bases, with 19 bases lying between them. The CDR3 loop is CASSLTSEGYRELFF. CDR3 bases: TGTGCCAGCAGTCTAACCTCCGAGGGGTACAGGGAGCTGTTTTTT.

This chain joins TRBV6-4 and TRBJ1-1; D ambiguous. From germline, CDR1 is MRHNA and CDR2 SNTAGT. V lost 3 bases and J 7 bases, leaving 12 bases between the germline ends. The CDR3 runs 13 residues. The CDR3 loop is CASSERDGGEAFF. CDR3 sequence (DNA): TGTGCCAGCAGTGAAAGAGACGGAGGTGAAGCTTTCTTT.

In its sample, this clonotype was seen once. The chain is built from TRBV27 and TRBJ1-2, with TRBD1 matching 7 bases. There are 14 residues in the CDR3. J lost 8 bases, V lost 5 bases, and 11 bases had no gene match. The germline V gene has CDR1 MNHEY and CDR2 SMNVEV (reference sequence). CDR3: CASSEQGGDRGYTF. The CDR3 DNA sequence: TGTGCCAGCAGTGAGCAGGGGGGCGATAGGGGCTACACCTTC.

The V and J genes are TRBV2 and TRBJ1-6; the D is unclear. This CDR3 has 15 residues. V gave up 7 bases and J gave up 1 base, with 11 bases separating them. CDR1 and CDR2 (germline): SNHLY, FYNNEI. The CDR3 DNA reads TGTGCCAGCATGGGATCGAGGTCCTATAATTCACCCCTCCACTTT. Its protein is CASMGSRSYNSPLHF.

Worth noting for this clonotype: At one end the junction does not follow the germline gene, possibly because of a read error. V and J are TRBV11-3 and TRBJ2-7, with 8 nucleotides matching TRBD2. The germline V gene encodes CDR1 SGHNT and CDR2 YENEEA. This CDR3 has 11 amino acids. Written as DNA, the CDR3 is TGTGCCAGCAGCCTAGAGCGGGAGCTGTACTTC. It is translated as CASSLERELYF. The whole variable domain, remainder taken from reference TRBV11-3 and TRBJ2-7, is EAGVVQSPRYKIIEKKQPVAFWCNPISGHNTLYWYLQNLGQGPELLIRYENEEAVDDSQLPKDRFSAERLKGVDSTLKIQPAELGDSAVYLCASSLERELYFGPGTRLTVT.

By share of the sample, this clonotype is large. The V gene is TRBV2, the J gene TRBJ2-5; no clear D. This CDR3 is 14 amino acids long. Germline CDR1 reads SNHLY; CDR2 reads FYNNEI. The V gene lost 3 bases and the J gene lost 5 bases, with 13 bases spanning the gap. CDR3 nucleotide sequence: TGTGCCAGCAGTGAGAGGCAGCTCCACGAGACCCAGTACTTC. It yields the protein CASSERQLHETQYF.

The rearrangement joins TRBV11-2 to TRBJ1-1; no firm D call. Germline CDR1 and CDR2: SGHAT and FQNNGV. The CDR3 spans 13 residues. V lost 6 bases and J lost 6, with 14 bases in between. CDR3 nucleotides: TGTGCCAGCAGTTTTACCGGCAAATCTGAAGCTTTCTTT. Protein product: CASSFTGKSEAFF.

The rearrangement uses TRBV6-1 and TRBJ1-5; D is perhaps TRBD1 (5 bases). Trimming took 11 bases from V and 2 from J, leaving 10 bases between them. Germline CDR1 MNHNS, CDR2 SASEGT. This CDR3 contains 12 residues. Here the CDR3 DNA reads TGTGCCGGATCGACAGGCAATCAGCCCCAGCATTTT. This sequence encodes CAGSTGNQPQHF.

The CDR3 DNA follows: TGCAGTGCTACCGGGGGTAACTATGGCTACACCTTC. As protein: CSATGGNYGYTF. The chain is built from TRBV20-1 and TRBJ1-2; a possible D gene is TRBD1 (5 bases). The CDR3 loop spans 12 amino acids. V shed 4 bases and J shed 1 base, with 7 bases lying between them. Germline assignment: CDR1 DFQATT and CDR2 SNEGSKA (reference sequence).

V usage is TRBV19 and J usage is TRBJ2-7; the D is unclear. This CDR3 contains 13 residues. The V end was cut by 1 base, the J end by 4 bases, with 8 bases between. Per the germline V gene, CDR1 is LNHDA and CDR2 is SQIVND (reference sequence). DNA for the CDR3: TGTGCCAGTAGTATAGTTCTAAGTTACGAGCAGTACTTC. Protein sequence: CASSIVLSYEQYF.

This clonotype was seen more than once but under ten times. The rearrangement links TRBV7-2 to TRBJ1-5, with D unclear. Per germline, CDR1 SGHTA and CDR2 FQGNSA. V was clipped by 2 bases and J by 6 bases, with 14 bases between them. The CDR3 covers 15 residues. The CDR3: CASSLSVSGVQPQHF. The CDR3 nucleotides are TGTGCCAGCAGCTTATCGGTTTCTGGGGTTCAGCCCCAGCATTTT.

V usage is TRBV20-1 and J usage is TRBJ2-5, with TRBD2 matching over 12 bases. Germline-derived CDR1 and CDR2 are DFQATT and SNEGSKA (reference sequence). This CDR3 region has 15 residues. V shed 0 bases and J 4 bases; nucleotides not matched to a gene: 3. For the CDR3, the DNA is TGCAGTGCTAGAGATCGGACTAGCGGGGTAGAGACCCAGTACTTC. Its protein is CSARDRTSGVETQYF.

The V call is TRBV11-2, the J call TRBJ1-6, with TRBD1 matching 7 bases. CDR3 size: 15 residues. The trim removed 5 bases at V and 8 bases at J, leaving 9 bases unmatched. The germline gives CDR1 SGHAT, CDR2 FQNNGV. The CDR3 spells CASSTHWTGDSPLHF. Written as DNA, the CDR3 is TGTGCCAGCAGCACCCATTGGACAGGAGATTCACCCCTCCACTTT.

The genes are TRBV24-1 and TRBJ1-2, with 7 bases identical to TRBD1. V lost 3 bases, J lost 9 bases, and 12 bases stayed unmatched. This CDR3 comprises 15 residues. In germline, CDR1 is KGHDR, CDR2 SFDVKD. The CDR3 sequence: CATSDHRDSLLSYTF. As DNA, the CDR3 is TGTGCCACCAGTGATCACCGGGACAGCCTCCTAAGCTACACCTTC.

J is TRBJ2-7 and V is TRBV6-1; 9 positions match TRBD1. Germline V CDR1 and CDR2: MNHNS, SASEGT. Trimming cost V 6 bases and J 6 bases; bases outside gene matches: 15. This CDR3 is 16 amino acids long. The CDR3 DNA follows: TGTGCCAGCAGCCAACCGGGACAGGGCGTTCGTGGCGAGCAGTACTTC. Translated: CASSQPGQGVRGEQYF.

This clonotype appeared once. This rearrangement joins TRBV28 to TRBJ1-1; D is perhaps TRBD1 (5 bases). The CDR3 totals 14 residues. Germline loops: CDR1 MDHEN, CDR2 SYDVKM. Trimming stripped 6 bases from V and 5 bases from J, with 16 bases between. The CDR3, as DNA: TGTGCCAGCAGATCAGGGTGGGAGGGGACTGAAGCTTTCTTT. As protein: CASRSGWEGTEAFF. Drawing the rest from reference TRBV28 and TRBJ1-1, the complete variable domain is DVKVTQSSRYLVKRTGEKVFLECVQDMDHENMFWYRQDPGLGLRLIYFSYDVKMKEKGDIPEGYSVSREKKERFSLILESASTNQTSMYLCASRSGWEGTEAFFGQGTRLTVV.

This chain uses TRBV6-2 or TRBV6-3 with TRBJ1-6; 10 positions match TRBD1. The germline V gene encodes CDR1 MNHEY and CDR2 SVGEGT. This CDR3 has 14 residues. V trimming: 6 bases; J trimming: 9 bases; junction bases outside the gene matches: 5. CDR3 amino acids: CASSPGTGVSPLHF. The CDR3 DNA follows: TGTGCCAGCAGCCCCGGGACAGGGGTTTCACCCCTCCACTTT.

This chain joins TRBV14 and TRBJ1-2; 8 bases line up with TRBD1. CDR3 length: 16 amino acids. Germline V CDR1 and CDR2: SGHDN, FVKESK. With 0 bases clipped from V and 7 bases from J, the junction kept 10 bases outside the gene matches. The chain's CDR3 is CASSQDRGRLSGGYTF. For the CDR3, the DNA is TGTGCCAGCAGCCAAGACAGGGGGCGCTTGTCTGGTGGCTACACCTTC.

The chain recombines TRBV7-9 with TRBJ1-2; D ambiguous. CDR1 and CDR2 (germline): SEHNR, FQNEAQ (reference sequence). Trimming cost V 5 bases and J 4 bases, with 23 bases left between them. The CDR3 length is 17 residues. CDR3: CASSTALPEGMTYGYTF. In DNA, the CDR3 is TGTGCCAGCAGCACAGCCCTACCGGAAGGAATGACCTATGGCTACACCTTC.

The chain carries TRBV23-1 and TRBJ1-5; D might be TRBD1 (5 bases). TRBV23-1 is noted as an ORF with a role that remains uncertain. This CDR3 comprises 17 residues. V was clipped by 8 bases and J by 5 bases, with 25 bases between them. Written as DNA, the CDR3 is TGCGCCAGCGACAGTCAGGTGAGACTGCAAACGCATCAGCCCCAGCATTTT. It codes for CASDSQVRLQTHQPQHF.

This sequence joins TRBV11-3 and TRBJ2-7; perhaps TRBD2 as D (5 bases). The V gene's germline CDR1 is SGHNT and CDR2 YENEEA. This CDR3 is 14 amino acids long. The V and J ends lost 1 base and 1 base respectively, with 8 bases between them. CDR3 DNA: TGTGCCAGCAGCTTAGTCAGGACTTCCTACGAGCAGTACTTC. Translating gives CASSLVRTSYEQYF.

The chain employs TRBV20-1 and TRBJ1-1; D not certain. The germline V and J ends were trimmed by 5 bases and 5 bases, with 12 bases remaining between them. From germline, CDR1 is DFQATT and CDR2 SNEGSKA (reference sequence). This CDR3 has 12 residues. CDR3 DNA sequence: TGCAGTGCTCGAACCAGTGGGACTGAAGCTTTCTTT. Translation: CSARTSGTEAFF.

This chain uses TRBV7-3 with TRBJ2-5; TRBD1 might be the D (6 bases). The V end lost 1 base, the J end lost 1 base, and 13 bases lay between the germline ends. In germline, CDR1 is SGHTA, CDR2 FQGTGA. The CDR3 spans 16 residues. In DNA form, the CDR3 reads TGTGCCAGCAGCTTAAGCGCCAGGGGAGCCCAAGAGACCCAGTACTTC. This encodes CASSLSARGAQETQYF.